Below, 6 T cell receptor beta chains from the same sample are listed, as sequenced in a study of T-cell memory formation after mild COVID-19 (dated by TCRdb to about 2021). The library relied on 5' RACE. Sequencing was carried out with an Illumina NovaSeq 6000. The public reads were reanalyzed by TCRdb: fastp trimming at Q25, MiXCR alignment, in-frame beta chains only. Entries that share a CDR3 protein sequence are merged under the most common genes and DNA. The sample table records over 120,000 distinct CDR3 sequences; about 5.5% of these occur just once. The ten largest make up 2% to 2.5% of the sample. The sample consisted of PBMCs or a T cell subset sorted from them (not recorded which). The origin of the receptors is an adult woman who had mild COVID-19 (a few samples of this study predate the infection). The sample titles of this study are shuffled in the database, so cell type and time point are left out; the donor was told from shared clones.

This clonotype was counted at least ten times. V usage is TRBV5-1 and J usage is TRBJ2-4; 8 bases agree with TRBD1. Germline values: CDR1 SGHRS, CDR2 YFSETQ. This CDR3 has 16 residues. V lost 4 bases, J lost 1 base, and 7 bases stayed unmatched. In DNA form, the CDR3 reads TGCGCCAGCAGCCCGCAGGGGGCGAAGGCCAAAAACATTCAGTACTTC. The encoded protein is CASSPQGAKAKNIQYF.

This clonotype was seen ten or more times. The chain combines TRBV3-1 with TRBJ2-5; 7 nucleotides agree with TRBD2. The V gene end was trimmed by 2 bases and the J gene end by 5 bases; junction bases not matched to a gene: 5. The CDR3 is 14 amino acids. Per the germline V gene, CDR1 is LGHDT and CDR2 is YNNKEL (reference sequence). CDR3: CASSQTGGGETQYF. The CDR3 nucleotides read TGTGCCAGCAGCCAAACGGGGGGAGGGGAGACCCAGTACTTC.

In this sample, this clonotype turned up many times. This chain connects TRBV29-1 to TRBJ1-1, with 7 bases lining up with TRBD1. The V and J ends lost 7 bases and 0 bases, in that order; junction bases with no gene match: 8. The CDR3 has 14 amino acids. Germline V gene sequence: CDR1 SQVTM, CDR2 ANQGSEA. As DNA, the CDR3 is TGCAGCGGAATTGCAGGGGGTTTGAACACTGAAGCTTTCTTT. It encodes CSGIAGGLNTEAFF.

This clonotype was counted at least ten times. The chain recombines TRBV10-3 with TRBJ2-3, with D hard to call. Per germline, CDR1 ENHRY and CDR2 SYGVKD. V was trimmed by 4 bases and J by 6 bases, leaving 5 bases between them. The CDR3 sequence is 11 residues long. The CDR3 reads CAISGRDTQYF. The CDR3 DNA reads as TGTGCCATCAGTGGACGGGATACGCAGTATTTT.

This clonotype occurred a few times. The chain couples TRBV15 to TRBJ2-7; D ambiguous. From germline, CDR1 is LNHNV and CDR2 YYDKDF (reference sequence). Trimming took 4 bases from V and 3 from J, leaving 10 bases between them. The CDR3 contains 13 residues. The CDR3 protein is CATSTGMIYEQYF. The DNA of the CDR3 is TGTGCCACCAGCACTGGGATGATCTACGAGCAGTACTTC.

The V gene is TRBV29-1, the J gene TRBJ1-1, with D unresolved. Trimming pared 2 bases from V and 8 bases from J, leaving 18 bases between. This CDR3 is built from 14 residues. Germline CDR1 SQVTM, CDR2 ANQGSEA. The CDR3 reads CSVELTAVVGEAFF. The CDR3 coding sequence is TGCAGCGTTGAACTAACAGCTGTGGTAGGAGAAGCTTTCTTT.